These 27 T cell receptor beta chains were sequenced from one sample in a study of OX40 agonist ivuxolimab in advanced cancers. Clones were read by immunoSEQ multiplex PCR, and TCRdb kept only the in-frame ones, dropping some. The sample gives approximately 70,000 clones, roughly 80% of which show up once; over 1.5% is in the top ten. Sequenced here: CD4+ or CD8+ T cells sorted from blood, sampled in a trial of the OX40 agonist ivuxolimab. Receptor source: an adult with an advanced solid tumor such as melanoma, head and neck, liver or kidney cancer.

This chain joins TRBV28 and TRBJ1-6, with 8 bases fitting TRBD1. The V gene end was trimmed by 7 bases and the J gene end by 10 bases; junction bases not matched to a gene: 9. Germline V lookup: CDR1 MDHEN, CDR2 SYDVKM. The CDR3 runs to 14 residues. DNA for the CDR3: TGTGCCAGCAACCTTCGGGACAGGTTATCACCCCTCCACTTT. It translates to CASNLRDRLSPLHF. Together with reference TRBV28 and TRBJ1-6, the CDR3 gives the full variable domain: DVKVTQSSRYLVKRTGEKVFLECVQDMDHENMFWYRQDPGLGLRLIYFSYDVKMKEKGDIPEGYSVSREKKERFSLILESASTNQTSMYLCASNLRDRLSPLHFGNGTRLTVT.

The chain employs TRBV4-2 and TRBJ2-1; tentatively, D is TRBD1 (6 bases). Germline CDR1 and CDR2: LGHNA and YNFKEQ. The CDR3 spans 13 residues. Trimming stripped 4 bases from V and 8 bases from J, with 12 bases between. DNA of the CDR3: TGTGCCAGCAGCCGTCCGGACAGCCATGAGCAGTTCTTC. As protein: CASSRPDSHEQFF.

The rearrangement links TRBV23-1 to TRBJ2-7; D could derive from TRBD1 or TRBD2 (5 bases each). TRBV23-1 is assigned to the ORF class and has an uncertain function. The CDR3 loop spans 18 amino acids. Trimming shortened V by 2 bases and J by 3 bases, and 23 bases separated the two germline ends. In DNA, the CDR3 is TGCGCCAGCAGTCAAAAACCCCATGGGGGACGATTGCACTACGAGCAGTACTTC. This codes for CASSQKPHGGRLHYEQYF.

This chain connects TRBV5-1 to TRBJ2-3, with 8 positions matching TRBD2. CDR1 is SGHRS, CDR2 YFSETQ, per germline. This CDR3 contains 16 residues. V lost 4 bases to trimming and J lost 0 bases; unmatched junction nucleotides: 7. CDR3 residues: CASSLPGTSSTDTQYF. The CDR3 DNA follows: TGCGCCAGCAGCCTACCGGGGACTAGTAGCACAGATACGCAGTATTTT.

This chain uses TRBV19 with TRBJ1-5; a possible D gene is TRBD1 (6 bases). The germline CDR1 and CDR2 sequences are LNHDA and SQIVND (reference sequence). This CDR3 contains 12 residues. V lost 5 bases, J lost 12 bases, and 14 bases lay in between. The DNA of the CDR3 is TGTGCCAGTAGTTTTAACAGGGAAGTCCAGCATTTT. Translating it yields CASSFNREVQHF.

The chain couples TRBV11-2 to TRBJ1-4; D is perhaps TRBD1 (6 bases). V was pared by 6 bases and J by 3 bases, with 14 bases between. This CDR3 has 15 amino acids. From germline, CDR1 is SGHAT and CDR2 FQNNGV. The CDR3 bases are TGTGCCAGCAGTCCTACAGGGACCCCTAATGAAAAACTGTTTTTT. The encoded protein is CASSPTGTPNEKLFF.

This CDR3 reads CASSRPTAQETQYF. The CDR3 DNA reads TGCGCCAGCAGTAGACCCACGGCGCAAGAGACCCAGTACTTC. The V gene is TRBV5-1, the J gene TRBJ2-5; D uncertain. The ends were cut back, 5 bases at V and 2 bases at J, with 13 bases in the middle. The CDR3 extends over 14 amino acids. The germline CDR1 and CDR2 sequences are SGHRS and YFSETQ.

The genes are TRBV30 and TRBJ2-5; TRBD2 might be the D (6 bases). Trimming took off 4 bases at V and 0 bases at J, with 12 bases between the two ends. CDR3 size: 14 residues. CDR1 and CDR2 from the germline V gene are GTSNPN and SVGIG (reference sequence). CDR3: CAWNAGSYQETQYF. For the CDR3, the DNA is TGTGCCTGGAACGCGGGGTCGTACCAAGAGACCCAGTACTTC. Looking up the rest from reference TRBV30 and TRBJ2-5 gives the full variable domain: SQTIHQWPATLVQPVGSPLSLECTVEGTSNPNLYWYRQAAGRGLQLLFYSVGIGQISSEVPQNLSASRPQDRQFILSSKKLLLSDSGFYLCAWNAGSYQETQYFGPGTRLLVL.

The CDR3 DNA is TGCGCCAGCAGCTTGGCCCAGCGGGGGGGCCAGGAGACCCAGTACTTC. Its protein product is CASSLAQRGGQETQYF. The genes are TRBV5-1 and TRBJ2-5; 10 bases map to TRBD2. The J segment lost 5 bases and the V segment lost 0 bases, leaving 7 bases of the junction unmatched. The germline V gene encodes CDR1 SGHRS and CDR2 YFSETQ. The CDR3 has 16 amino acids.

J is TRBJ1-3 and V is TRBV19, with D tentatively TRBD1 (6 bases). Trimming removed 5 bases at V and 0 bases at J, with 14 bases between. The CDR3 consists of 16 residues. Germline V gene sequence: CDR1 LNHDA, CDR2 SQIVND (reference sequence). In DNA form, the CDR3 reads TGTGCCAGTAGTTCAGGGGCCCACGGCTCTGGAAACACCATATATTTT. Translation: CASSSGAHGSGNTIYF.

The CDR3 sequence is CASSERNEKLFF. The CDR3 DNA sequence: TGTGCCAGCAGTGAACGGAATGAAAAACTGTTTTTT. This chain joins TRBV2 and TRBJ1-4; unclear D gene. The ends were cut back, 2 bases at V and 5 bases at J, with 3 bases in the middle. Germline V gene data show CDR1 as SNHLY and CDR2 as FYNNEI. The CDR3 is made up of 12 amino acids.

This CDR3 is CASSLSTDSDGYTF. DNA of the CDR3: TGTGCCAGCAGCTTAAGCACAGATTCGGATGGCTACACCTTC. The J gene is TRBJ1-2, the V gene TRBV7-9; D not certain. The CDR3 is 14 residues long. Germline V gives CDR1 SEHNR, CDR2 FQNEAQ (reference sequence). Between the trimmed V and J ends, which lost 2 bases and 6 bases, there was a span of 13 bases.

The chain employs TRBV15 and TRBJ2-1, with 10 bases that match TRBD2. The germline CDR1 and CDR2 sequences are LNHNV and YYDKDF (reference sequence). Trimming at V came to 2 bases and at J to 10 bases, leaving 2 bases not matched to a gene. There are 13 residues in the CDR3. The CDR3, as DNA: TGTGCCACCAGCAGACTAGCGGGGGAAGAGCAGTTCTTC. It encodes CATSRLAGEEQFF.

This chain connects TRBV7-6 to TRBJ2-2, with 7 positions matching TRBD1. V shed 2 bases and J 6 bases; nucleotides not matched to a gene: 9. CDR3 length: 16 amino acids. From germline, CDR1 is SGHVS and CDR2 FNYEAQ. The CDR3 nucleotides are TGTGCCAGCAGCTTACTGGGGCAGGGGGTCTCCGGGGAGCTGTTTTTT. Translating it yields CASSLLGQGVSGELFF.

The chain has TRBV9 and TRBJ1-4; D unresolved. Germline V gives CDR1 SGDLS, CDR2 YYNGEE. V was trimmed by 5 bases and J by 3 bases, leaving 8 bases between them. The CDR3 sequence is 13 residues long. CDR3 DNA sequence: TGTGCCAGCAGTCGTACCCCTAATGAAAAACTGTTTTTT. The encoded protein is CASSRTPNEKLFF.

This chain joins TRBV7-9 and TRBJ2-1, with 10 bases identical to TRBD2. The germline CDR1 and CDR2 sequences are SEHNR and FQNEAQ (reference sequence). The V gene end was trimmed by 5 bases and the J gene end by 7 bases; junction bases not matched to a gene: 8. The length of the CDR3 is 15 residues. CDR3 sequence: CASSQRAGGNNEQFF. The CDR3 coding sequence is TGTGCCAGCAGCCAGAGAGCGGGAGGGAATAATGAGCAGTTCTTC.

This clone was counted a few times. V usage is TRBV30 and J usage is TRBJ2-7; 10 bases are shared with TRBD1. Germline V lookup: CDR1 GTSNPN, CDR2 SVGIG (reference sequence). V lost 1 base, J lost 3 bases, and 6 bases stayed unmatched. The CDR3 is made up of 15 amino acids. Here the CDR3 reads CAWSGWDRGLYEQYF. In DNA, the CDR3 is TGTGCCTGGAGTGGCTGGGACAGGGGACTCTACGAGCAGTACTTC.

In this sample, this clone turned up a few times. The rearrangement joins TRBV7-3 to TRBJ2-1; 8 bases map to TRBD1. The J segment lost 9 bases and the V segment lost 5 bases, leaving 9 bases of the junction unmatched. The CDR3 totals 14 residues. Germline V gene lookup returns CDR1 SGHTA and CDR2 FQGTGA. In DNA, the CDR3 is TGTGCCAGCAGCCAAGGCAGGGGGCAGGGTGAGCAGTTCTTC. This gives the protein CASSQGRGQGEQFF.

In its sample, this clone was seen a few times. The chain is built from TRBV11-2 and TRBJ1-3; no clear D gene. V gave up 5 bases and J gave up 4 bases, with 6 bases separating them. Germline V CDR1 and CDR2: SGHAT, FQNNGV. CDR3 length: 12 amino acids. In nucleotides, the CDR3 is TGTGCCAGCAGCCCTACGGGAAACACCATATATTTT. Its translation: CASSPTGNTIYF.

This chain connects TRBV5-1 to TRBJ1-2; tentatively, D is TRBD1 (6 bases). This CDR3 region has 16 residues. Trimming stripped 1 base from V and 2 bases from J, with 15 bases between. CDR1 is SGHRS, CDR2 YFSETQ, per germline. CDR3 in amino acids: CASSLQVRTENYGYTF. CDR3 nucleotides: TGCGCCAGCAGCTTGCAGGTTCGGACAGAGAACTATGGCTACACCTTC.

The V and J genes are TRBV5-4 and TRBJ2-7; 8 positions match TRBD1. CDR1 is SGHNT and CDR2 is YYREEE in the germline V gene (reference sequence). The CDR3 runs 13 residues. Losses at the gene ends were 4 bases for V and 4 bases for J; bases not matched to a gene: 4. The CDR3 nucleotides are TGTGCCAGCAGCCATAACAGGGGGTACGAGCAGTACTTC. Protein product: CASSHNRGYEQYF.

The V and J genes are TRBV18 and TRBJ1-2, with D possibly being TRBD1 (5 bases). Germline V gives CDR1 KGHSH, CDR2 LQKENI. There are 16 residues in the CDR3. Trimming cost V 6 bases and J 5 bases, with 22 bases left between them. CDR3 nucleotides: TGTGCCAGCTCGCCCATCGACAGTCCCTCTGGGTATGGCTACACCTTC. Its protein product is CASSPIDSPSGYGYTF.

The gene calls are TRBV11-1 and TRBJ1-5; D is undetermined. Germline CDR1 and CDR2: SGHAT and FQDESV (reference sequence). The CDR3 has 13 residues. Trimming left V 1 base short and J 5 bases short, with 6 bases between. CDR3 region: CASSLDSHQPQHF. CDR3 nucleotides: TGTGCCAGCAGCTTAGACAGCCATCAGCCCCAGCATTTT.

This chain connects TRBV6-5 to TRBJ2-4; the D gene could be TRBD1 or TRBD2 (5 bases each). CDR3 length: 14 amino acids. CDR1 and CDR2 (germline): MNHEY, SVGAGI. Between the trimmed V and J ends, which lost 5 bases and 6 bases, there was a span of 14 bases. The CDR3 sequence is CASSLSRDGNIQYF. The CDR3 DNA reads as TGTGCCAGCAGTCTAAGTAGGGACGGAAACATTCAGTACTTC.

The V and J genes are TRBV6-1 and TRBJ2-5; no clear D gene. Germline V CDR1 and CDR2: MNHNS, SASEGT. The length of the CDR3 is 13 residues. V dropped 7 bases and J dropped 5 bases, with 14 bases sitting between them. The CDR3 DNA reads as TGTGCCAGCACCACACAGTCCGGGGAGACCCAGTACTTC. Amino acid sequence: CASTTQSGETQYF.

J is TRBJ2-1 and V is TRBV7-9; D gene ambiguous. Germline loops: CDR1 SEHNR, CDR2 FQNEAQ (reference sequence). The CDR3 runs 11 residues. V gave up 7 bases and J gave up 6 bases, with 7 bases separating them. CDR3 in amino acids: CASTLSNEQFF. The CDR3 bases are TGTGCCAGCACCCTCTCCAATGAGCAGTTCTTC.

The J gene is TRBJ2-7, the V gene TRBV28; D call uncertain. The CDR3 length is 17 residues. Looked up from germline, CDR1 is MDHEN and CDR2 is SYDVKM. The V end was cut by 3 bases, the J end by 0 bases, with 18 bases between. CDR3 sequence reads: CASSFLRLGYLSYEQYF. Written as DNA, the CDR3 is TGTGCCAGCAGTTTCCTAAGGTTGGGATACCTCTCCTACGAGCAGTACTTC.